This T cell receptor beta chain appears in the sequencing data of a study of blood T cells in healthy people across ages. Worth noting for this clonotype: The junction shows a germline mismatch at one end, possibly a read error.

Alongside a J-beta primer mix, a sample-barcoded 5' primer served in a second PCR lasting about 7 to 11 cycles. TCRdb independently ran MiXCR on the 5' RACE reads; one entry per CDR3 protein. The profile covers hundreds of thousands of distinct CDR3 sequences, with around 50% appearing a single time and roughly 18% taken by the ten largest. The sequenced sample was blood. This clonotype was sampled from a man aged 80 or over in good health.

The CDR3 is CSARDGSRSNQPQHF. The CDR3 region has the DNA TGCAGTGCCAGAGATGGTAGCAGGAGCAATCAGCCCCAGCATTTT. The chain is built from TRBV20-1 and TRBJ1-5; no definite D call. Looked up from germline, CDR1 is DFQATT and CDR2 is SNEGSKA (reference sequence). The CDR3 loop spans 15 amino acids.